This T cell receptor (beta chain) was retrieved from a study of long-term antiretroviral therapy in people with HIV. The study, taken as a whole, reports: Diversity went up after ART and still fell short of transplant donor controls.

Runs used v3.0 of the immunoSEQ assay and were done at survey level. Sequencing was directed toward about 35,000-50,000 T-cell genomes in each sample. TCRdb keeps only in-frame clones here, not all; method: immunoSEQ multiplex PCR. Among about 41,000 clones, 85% to 95% were seen once, and the ten largest hold around 2.1%. This CDR3 has 14 amino acids. Germline V gives CDR1 MNHNS, CDR2 SASEGT. Deletions cut 7 bases from V and 0 bases from J, with 10 bases between. This clone has only a few counts. The antigen remains unidentified. The chain recombines TRBV6-1 with TRBJ1-3; the D is unclear. The clonotype comes from a man younger than 45 with HIV. The material sequenced was unsorted PBMCs, taken 9.2 years after starting antiretroviral therapy. Here the CDR3 DNA reads TGTGCCAGCATGTTCGGCTACTCTGGAAACACCATATATTTT. Amino acids: CASMFGYSGNTIYF.